This T cell receptor (beta chain) is drawn from a study of blood T cell repertoires in COVID-19. Overall study: Some COVID-19 samples were acute and others convalescent; all came from the United States, Italy and Spain.

Germline V CDR1 and CDR2: MDHEN, SYDVKM. This CDR3 has 16 residues. J gave up 0 bases and V 7 bases, and 10 bases lay outside the gene matches. Sequencing was performed with immunoSEQ multiplex PCR; in TCRdb, only in-frame clones are kept and a portion is missing. The data contain a few hundred thousand clones, about 83% of them singletons. The chain uses TRBV28 and TRBJ1-1; 8 bases are shared with TRBD1. This clonotype was obtained from a man older than 75 with acute or convalescent COVID-19. The sample consisted of peripheral blood. The CDR3 DNA reads as TGTGCCAGCATTGAGAGGACAGGGCTCTTGAACACTGAAGCTTTCTTT. Amino acids: CASIERTGLLNTEAFF.